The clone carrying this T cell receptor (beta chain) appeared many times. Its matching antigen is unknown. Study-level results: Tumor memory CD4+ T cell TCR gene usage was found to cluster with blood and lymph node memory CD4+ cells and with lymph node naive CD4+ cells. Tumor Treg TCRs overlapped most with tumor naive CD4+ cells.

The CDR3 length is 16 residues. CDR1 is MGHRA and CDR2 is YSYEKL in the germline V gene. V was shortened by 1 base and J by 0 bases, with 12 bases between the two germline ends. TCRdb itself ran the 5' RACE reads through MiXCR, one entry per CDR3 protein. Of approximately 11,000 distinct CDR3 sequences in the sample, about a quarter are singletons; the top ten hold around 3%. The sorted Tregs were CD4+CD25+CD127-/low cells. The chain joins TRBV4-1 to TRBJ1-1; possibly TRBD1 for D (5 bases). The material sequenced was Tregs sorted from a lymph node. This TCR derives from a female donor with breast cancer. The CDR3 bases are TGCGCCAGCAGCCAAGGTCTTAGACAGCTGAACACTGAAGCTTTCTTT. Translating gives CASSQGLRQLNTEAFF.